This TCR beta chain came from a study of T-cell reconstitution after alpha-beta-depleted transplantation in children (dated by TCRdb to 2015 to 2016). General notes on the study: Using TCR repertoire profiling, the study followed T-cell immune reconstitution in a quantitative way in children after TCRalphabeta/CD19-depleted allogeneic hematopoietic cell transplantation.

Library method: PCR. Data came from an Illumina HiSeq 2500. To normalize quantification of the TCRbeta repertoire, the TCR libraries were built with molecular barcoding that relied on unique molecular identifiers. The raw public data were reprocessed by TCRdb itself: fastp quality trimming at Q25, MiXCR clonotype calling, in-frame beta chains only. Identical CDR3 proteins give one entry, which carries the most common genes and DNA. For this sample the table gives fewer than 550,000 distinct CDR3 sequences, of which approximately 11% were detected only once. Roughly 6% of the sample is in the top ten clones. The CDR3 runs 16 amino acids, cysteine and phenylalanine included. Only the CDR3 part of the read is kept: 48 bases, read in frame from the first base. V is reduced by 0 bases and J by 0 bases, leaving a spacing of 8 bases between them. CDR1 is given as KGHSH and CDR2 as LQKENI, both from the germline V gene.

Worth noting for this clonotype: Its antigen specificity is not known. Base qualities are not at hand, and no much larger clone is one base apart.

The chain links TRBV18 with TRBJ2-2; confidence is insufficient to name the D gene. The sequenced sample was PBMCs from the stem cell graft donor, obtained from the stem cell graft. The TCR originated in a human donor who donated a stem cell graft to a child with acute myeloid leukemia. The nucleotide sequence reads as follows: TGTGCCAGCTCACCACCAAACAACGCGAACACCGGGGAGCTGTTTTTT. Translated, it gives CASSPPNNANTGELFF.